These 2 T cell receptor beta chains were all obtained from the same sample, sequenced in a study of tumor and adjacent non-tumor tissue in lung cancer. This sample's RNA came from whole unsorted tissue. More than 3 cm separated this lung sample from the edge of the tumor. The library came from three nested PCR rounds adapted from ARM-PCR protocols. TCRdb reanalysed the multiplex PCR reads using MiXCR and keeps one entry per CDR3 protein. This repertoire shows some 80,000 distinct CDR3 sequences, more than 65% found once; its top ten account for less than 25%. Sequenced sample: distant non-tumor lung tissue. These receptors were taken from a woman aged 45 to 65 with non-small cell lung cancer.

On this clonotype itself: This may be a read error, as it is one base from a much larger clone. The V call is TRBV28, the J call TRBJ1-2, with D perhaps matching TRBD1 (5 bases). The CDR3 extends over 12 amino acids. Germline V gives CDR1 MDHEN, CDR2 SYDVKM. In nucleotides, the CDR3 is TGTGCCAGCGGACTGACCTCGCGGGGCTACATCTTC. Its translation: CASGLTSRGYIF.

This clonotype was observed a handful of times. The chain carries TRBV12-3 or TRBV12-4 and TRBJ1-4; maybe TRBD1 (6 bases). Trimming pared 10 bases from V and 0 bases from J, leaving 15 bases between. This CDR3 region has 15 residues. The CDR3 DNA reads TGTGCCAACAGAGAGGGGGGCGCAACTAATGAAAAACTGTTTTTT. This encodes CANREGGATNEKLFF.